One sample yielded the 31 T cell receptor beta chains listed below, sequenced in a study of cytomegalovirus exposure and HLA in healthy donors. Primers: 60 Vbeta forward and 13 Jbeta reverse. Clones were read by immunoSEQ multiplex PCR, and TCRdb kept only the in-frame ones, dropping some. This table holds about 200,000 clones, roughly 77% found once. Sequenced sample: PBMCs. Source of these receptors: a male donor in good health and CMV-seropositive.

The chain uses TRBV7-9 and TRBJ1-2, with 7 bases fitting TRBD1. The CDR3 has 15 amino acids. V trimming: 1 base; J trimming: 4 bases; junction bases outside the gene matches: 6. Germline V gene sequence: CDR1 SEHNR, CDR2 FQNEAQ (reference sequence). CDR3 sequence (DNA): TGTGCCAGCAGCTTAGGACAGGGTTTCGGCTATGGCTACACCTTC. It specifies CASSLGQGFGYGYTF.

This chain joins TRBV10-2 and TRBJ2-6, with D possibly being TRBD2 (6 bases). CDR1 and CDR2 from the germline V gene are WSHSY and SAAADI. The CDR3 totals 16 residues. Between the trimmed V and J ends, which lost 7 bases and 1 base, there was a span of 14 bases. The CDR3 coding sequence is TGCGCCAGCAAGGTTGGAGGGAATTCTGGGGCCAACGTCCTGACTTTC. The encoded protein is CASKVGGNSGANVLTF.

This clone showed up just a few times. CDR3 DNA sequence: TGCGCCAGCAGCCGGAGGGTATCGATGGGATACCACACAGATACGCAGTATTTT. Protein sequence: CASSRRVSMGYHTDTQYF. The chain combines TRBV4-1 with TRBJ2-3; possibly TRBD2 for D (6 bases). Germline V gene data show CDR1 as MGHRA and CDR2 as YSYEKL. This CDR3 is 18 amino acids long. Trimming took off 4 bases at V and 2 bases at J, with 22 bases between the two ends.

This clone was detected only once. The chain is built from TRBV27 and TRBJ1-1, with D possibly TRBD1 on 5 matching bases. The CDR3 runs 13 residues. Germline V gene lookup returns CDR1 MNHEY and CDR2 SMNVEV (reference sequence). V lost 5 bases and J lost 2, with 9 bases in between. The CDR3 DNA sequence: TGTGCCAGCAGTCGACAGACCAACACTGAAGCTTTCTTT. This encodes CASSRQTNTEAFF.

The genes are TRBV7-9 and TRBJ1-1; 7 bases map to TRBD1. From germline, CDR1 is SEHNR and CDR2 FQNEAQ (reference sequence). The CDR3 consists of 12 residues. The V and J ends lost 4 bases and 7 bases, in that order; junction bases with no gene match: 3. CDR3 residues: CASSSQGNEAFF. In DNA form, the CDR3 reads TGTGCCAGCAGCTCACAGGGGAATGAAGCTTTCTTT.

This chain links TRBV9 with TRBJ1-4; 8 positions agree with TRBD1. Germline V lookup: CDR1 SGDLS, CDR2 YYNGEE. V dropped 3 bases and J dropped 5; count of bases not matched to a gene: 6. The CDR3 has 15 amino acids. The CDR3 DNA reads TGTGCCAGCAGCGCCCCAGGGGGCGAGAATGAAAAACTGTTTTTT. Residues: CASSAPGGENEKLFF.

The chain carries TRBV9 and TRBJ2-3, with 8 positions matching TRBD2. CDR3 size: 13 residues. The V gene's germline CDR1 is SGDLS and CDR2 YYNGEE. Trimming at V came to 4 bases and at J to 6 bases, leaving 4 bases not matched to a gene. CDR3 region: CASSRSGVDTQYF. Written as DNA, the CDR3 is TGTGCCAGCAGCCGTAGCGGGGTGGATACGCAGTATTTT.

V is TRBV27 and J is TRBJ1-1, with TRBD1 matching 7 bases. The CDR3 covers 14 residues. After removal of 8 bases from V and 4 bases from J, the junction contained 10 bases not matched to a gene. The germline gives CDR1 MNHEY, CDR2 SMNVEV (reference sequence). CDR3 sequence: CASQKGARTTEAFF. CDR3 DNA sequence: TGTGCCAGCCAAAAGGGGGCGCGAACCACTGAAGCTTTCTTT.

A remark on this clone: Relative to the germline gene, one junction end is altered; a read error may explain this. CDR3 sequence: CSSSFGRQPNQPQHF. CDR3 bases: TGTTCCAGCAGCTTCGGCAGGCAGCCCAATCAGCCCCAGCATTTT. V gene TRBV7-9 combines with J gene TRBJ1-5; D is ambiguous. The CDR3 consists of 15 residues. Germline lookup yields CDR1 SEHNR and CDR2 FQNEAQ (reference sequence).

This chain connects TRBV19 to TRBJ2-1; D remains unclear. CDR1 and CDR2 from the germline V gene are LNHDA and SQIVND (reference sequence). V dropped 4 bases and J dropped 3 bases, with 4 bases sitting between them. CDR3 size: 12 residues. Written as DNA, the CDR3 is TGTGCCAGTAGTAGCGACTACAATGAGCAGTTCTTC. Translation gives CASSSDYNEQFF.

This chain uses TRBV7-9 with TRBJ1-1; D is undetermined. With 6 bases removed from V and 1 base from J, the gap between germline ends came to 15 bases. In germline, CDR1 is SEHNR, CDR2 FQNEAQ (reference sequence). This CDR3 contains 15 residues. The CDR3 here is CASRGWEVRNTEAFF. CDR3 DNA sequence: TGTGCCAGCAGGGGATGGGAGGTGCGGAACACTGAAGCTTTCTTT.

The chain has TRBV9 and TRBJ1-4; D remains ambiguous. Trimming took 3 bases from V and 3 from J, leaving 9 bases between them. This CDR3 has 14 amino acids. Per the germline V gene, CDR1 is SGDLS and CDR2 is YYNGEE. The CDR3 protein is CASSARTANEKLFF. The CDR3 nucleotides are TGTGCCAGCAGCGCCAGAACCGCTAATGAAAAACTGTTTTTT.

The table lists this clone with a count of one. The chain's CDR3 is CASSEWAEAFF. In nucleotides, the CDR3 is TGTGCCAGCAGTGAATGGGCCGAAGCTTTCTTT. The chain carries TRBV25-1 and TRBJ1-1; D uncertain. V lost 1 base to trimming and J lost 8 bases, with 5 bases between them. Germline CDR1 and CDR2: MGHDK and SYGVNS. The CDR3 consists of 11 residues.

This chain links TRBV18 with TRBJ2-2; D may be TRBD1 (6 bases). Germline V gene lookup returns CDR1 KGHSH and CDR2 LQKENI. The CDR3 contains 17 residues. V was trimmed by 3 bases and J by 5 bases, leaving 19 bases between them. This CDR3 reads CASSPGTARGITGELFF. In DNA form, the CDR3 reads TGTGCCAGCTCACCGGGCACGGCGAGGGGGATAACCGGGGAGCTGTTTTTT.

The V gene is TRBV19, the J gene TRBJ2-6; 8 bases align to TRBD1. Germline CDR1 is LNHDA and CDR2 is SQIVND (reference sequence). CDR3 length: 18 amino acids. Unmatched junction bases numbered 8, after V lost 4 bases and J lost 0 bases. CDR3 sequence: CASSRGEQGVSGANVLTF. The DNA of the CDR3 is TGTGCCAGTAGTAGAGGGGAACAGGGGGTCTCTGGGGCCAACGTCCTGACTTTC.

This chain links TRBV7-2 with TRBJ2-3, with 9 nucleotides matching TRBD2. Germline CDR1 SGHTA, CDR2 FQGNSA. V lost 2 bases, J lost 5 bases, and 5 bases stayed unmatched. This CDR3 has 15 residues. Here the CDR3 reads CASSLSGGPVDTQYF. The CDR3, as DNA: TGTGCCAGCAGCTTAAGCGGGGGGCCGGTAGATACGCAGTATTTT.

The J gene is TRBJ2-7, the V gene TRBV10-3; D is unclear. Germline CDR1 is ENHRY and CDR2 is SYGVKD. The CDR3 sequence is 12 residues long. V lost 5 bases and J lost 6, with 11 bases in between. The CDR3 loop is CAISPEAAEQYF. The DNA of the CDR3 is TGTGCCATCAGTCCCGAGGCCGCCGAGCAGTACTTC.

This chain links TRBV4-2 with TRBJ2-7; 8 bases match TRBD1. The CDR3 has 14 amino acids. J gave up 4 bases and V 3 bases, and 5 bases lay outside the gene matches. Germline values: CDR1 LGHNA, CDR2 YNFKEQ. CDR3 loop: CASSQGGTGYEQYF. In DNA, the CDR3 is TGTGCCAGCAGCCAGGGCGGGACAGGTTACGAGCAGTACTTC.

The chain has TRBV2 and TRBJ2-5; tentative D call: TRBD2 (5 bases). This CDR3 has 13 residues. The V end was cut by 8 bases, the J end by 4 bases, with 14 bases between. The germline V gene encodes CDR1 SNHLY and CDR2 FYNNEI. CDR3 coding DNA: TGTGCCAGCGGGAGAGGTTGGCGAGAGACCCAGTACTTC. This gives the protein CASGRGWRETQYF.

The chain couples TRBV19 to TRBJ1-2; D gene unclear. V was trimmed by 4 bases and J by 4 bases, leaving 7 bases between them. Germline assignment: CDR1 LNHDA and CDR2 SQIVND (reference sequence). This CDR3 has 12 amino acids. Written as DNA, the CDR3 is TGTGCCAGTAGTACCTATTCCTATGGCTACACCTTC. This translates into CASSTYSYGYTF.

V gene TRBV19 combines with J gene TRBJ2-2; the match to TRBD2 covers 7 bases. Germline assignment: CDR1 LNHDA and CDR2 SQIVND (reference sequence). The CDR3 is 17 amino acids. Trimming removed 3 bases from V and 5 bases from J; junction bases left unmatched: 12. CDR3 sequence (DNA): TGTGCCAGTAGTATTGCCGCGCCTAGCGGAACTACCGGGGAGCTGTTTTTT. Its protein is CASSIAAPSGTTGELFF.

The rearrangement joins TRBV4-2 to TRBJ2-2; TRBD2 aligns across 8 bases. This CDR3 has 18 amino acids. Germline lookup yields CDR1 LGHNA and CDR2 YNFKEQ. After removal of 0 bases from V and 9 bases from J, the junction contained 15 bases not matched to a gene. CDR3 DNA sequence: TGTGCCAGCAGCCAAGAAGTCGGGATGGGGACTAGTCACTGGGAGCTGTTTTTT. This gives the protein CASSQEVGMGTSHWELFF.

The V and J genes are TRBV4-3 and TRBJ2-1; a possible D gene is TRBD2 (6 bases). CDR1 and CDR2 (germline): LGHNA, YSLEER. The CDR3 loop spans 15 amino acids. Trimming left V 0 bases short and J 7 bases short, with 13 bases between. CDR3 in amino acids: CASSQEGIGGNEQFF. The CDR3 bases are TGCGCCAGCAGCCAAGAGGGGATAGGAGGGAATGAGCAGTTCTTC.

The genes are TRBV15 and TRBJ2-5; perhaps TRBD1 as D (6 bases). The CDR3 has 14 residues. Germline values: CDR1 LNHNV, CDR2 YYDKDF (reference sequence). Between the trimmed V and J ends, which lost 4 bases and 3 bases, there was a span of 12 bases. CDR3 bases: TGTGCCACCAGCATTCCAGGGGTTGAAGAGACCCAGTACTTC. Translation: CATSIPGVEETQYF.

The chain combines TRBV7-2 with TRBJ2-7, with D perhaps TRBD1 (6 bases). V was cut by 4 bases and J by 4 bases, with 20 bases left in between. The CDR3 contains 16 residues. Germline CDR1 SGHTA, CDR2 FQGNSA. The CDR3, as DNA: TGTGCCAGCAGCTCGTCCGGGACATTGGGGATTTACGAGCAGTACTTC. It encodes CASSSSGTLGIYEQYF. The variable domain in full, completed from reference TRBV7-2 and TRBJ2-7, reads GAGVSQSPSNKVTEKGKDVELRCDPISGHTALYWYRQSLGQGLEFLIYFQGNSAPDKSGLPSDRFSAERTGGSVSTLTIQRTQQEDSAVYLCASSSSGTLGIYEQYFGPGTRLTVT.

J is TRBJ1-5 and V is TRBV27; TRBD1 matches at 9 bases. This CDR3 has 16 amino acids. The V gene's germline CDR1 is MNHEY and CDR2 SMNVEV (reference sequence). Trimming took 6 bases from V and 0 from J; bases not matched to a gene: 6. The CDR3 here is CASSDRDRDSNQPQHF. CDR3 bases: TGTGCCAGCAGCGACCGGGACAGGGATAGCAATCAGCCCCAGCATTTT.

This chain links TRBV2 with TRBJ1-5, with D tentatively TRBD1 (5 bases). CDR3 length: 15 amino acids. CDR1 is SNHLY and CDR2 is FYNNEI in the germline V gene. Trimming removed 5 bases at V and 3 bases at J, with 14 bases between. In DNA, the CDR3 is TGTGCCAGCAGTCCAACAGGTAACAACAATCAGCCCCAGCATTTT. Its translation: CASSPTGNNNQPQHF.

The J gene is TRBJ1-5, the V gene TRBV30, with 7 bases identical to TRBD1. Germline lookup yields CDR1 GTSNPN and CDR2 SVGIG (reference sequence). V was clipped by 7 bases and J by 3 bases; unmatched bases: 9. The CDR3 has 14 amino acids. The CDR3 is CAYSRDSFNQPQHF. The CDR3 DNA reads TGTGCCTACTCCCGGGACAGTTTCAATCAGCCCCAGCATTTT.

This chain connects TRBV6-1 to TRBJ1-5; D not certain. The CDR3 contains 16 residues. Germline V gene lookup returns CDR1 MNHNS and CDR2 SASEGT. Trimming cost V 3 bases and J 0 bases, with 12 bases left between them. Here the CDR3 reads CASSDLPSYSNQPQHF. The CDR3 DNA reads TGTGCCAGCAGTGATTTACCCAGTTATAGCAATCAGCCCCAGCATTTT.

The rearrangement joins TRBV13 to TRBJ2-1; tentative D call: TRBD1 (6 bases). CDR1 and CDR2 (germline): PRHDT, FYEKMQ (reference sequence). The CDR3 sequence is 16 residues long. Trimming pared 0 bases from V and 2 bases from J, leaving 11 bases between. In nucleotides, the CDR3 is TGTGCCAGCAGCTTAGGGGGGGCGTACCCCTACAATGAGCAGTTCTTC. It codes for CASSLGGAYPYNEQFF. Together with reference TRBV13 and TRBJ2-1, the CDR3 gives the full variable domain: AAGVIQSPRHLIKEKRETATLKCYPIPRHDTVYWYQQGPGQDPQFLISFYEKMQSDKGSIPDRFSAQQFSDYHSELNMSSLELGDSALYFCASSLGGAYPYNEQFFGPGTRLTVL.

V is TRBV2 and J is TRBJ2-7; maybe TRBD2 (6 bases). CDR1 and CDR2 from the germline V gene are SNHLY and FYNNEI. V was pared by 7 bases and J by 0 bases, with 7 bases between. This CDR3 region has 12 residues. CDR3 DNA sequence: TGTGCCAGCACCGGGAGCTCCTACGAGCAGTACTTC. This sequence encodes CASTGSSYEQYF.